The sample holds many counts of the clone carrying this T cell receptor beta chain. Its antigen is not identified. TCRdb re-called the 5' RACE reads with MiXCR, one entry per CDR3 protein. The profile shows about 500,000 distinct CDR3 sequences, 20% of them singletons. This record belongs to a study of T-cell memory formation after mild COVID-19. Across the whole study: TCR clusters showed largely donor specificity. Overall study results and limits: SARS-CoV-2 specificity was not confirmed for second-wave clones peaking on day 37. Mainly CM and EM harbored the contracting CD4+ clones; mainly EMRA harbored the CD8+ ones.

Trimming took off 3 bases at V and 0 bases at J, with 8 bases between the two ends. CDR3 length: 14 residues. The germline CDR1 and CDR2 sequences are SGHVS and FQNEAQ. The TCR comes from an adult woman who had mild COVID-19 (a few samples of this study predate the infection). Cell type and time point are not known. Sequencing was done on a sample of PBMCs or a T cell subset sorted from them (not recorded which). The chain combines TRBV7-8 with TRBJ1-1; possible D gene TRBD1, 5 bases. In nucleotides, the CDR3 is TGTGCCAGCAGCTTGACAGCGATGAACACTGAAGCTTTCTTT. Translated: CASSLTAMNTEAFF.